This T cell receptor beta chain was sequenced for a study of a mutant IDH1 vaccine in newly diagnosed glioma (dated by TCRdb to about 2021). In the study overall: Patients were given eight vaccinations, in weeks 1, 3, 5, 7, 11, 15, 19 and 23, which matched visits V03 through V10. Vaccination began 4-6 weeks after radiotherapy alone, or alongside temozolomide cycles in the chemotherapy-containing groups. Of the approximately 30 treated patients, approximately 62% were male and approximately 38% were female, and the mean age was approximately 40 years. Prior to enrollment, standard therapy consisting of radiotherapy alone, temozolomide alone, or radiochemotherapy with temozolomide had been administered to patients, with the combination being received by most patients. Peripheral blood was collected at six visits: V03 (baseline), V05, V07, V10, V12 and V13. Longitudinal TCRB deep sequencing was done for 25 treated patients, wherever samples were available for exploratory analyses.

Comments on this clone: Its antigen has not been determined. One base away there is no much larger clone; base qualities are not given.

The library was prepared using the immunoSEQ multiplex PCR assay. The hsTCRB Kit was used according to the manufacturer's protocol to amplify rearranged TCR beta chain sequences. An Illumina MiSeq was used to sequence the TCRB libraries. In the authors' own workflow: The kit vendor's proprietary platform handled demultiplexing, trimming and gene mapping. In TCRdb, the immuneACCESS table is reduced to in-frame sequences with V and J assigned. These tables do not hold every clone; where another copy was compared, an unresolved V gene accounts for under half, and the others remain unexplained. The D gene and trimming were derived from the DNA, and the V and J assignments and clone size from that table. The sample contains about 53,000 clones, about 81% of them found a single time. The ten largest clones represent roughly 8.1% of the sample. Broad study findings and their caveats: PBMC samples for TCRB deep sequencing were selected based on availability. The authors stated that sample limitations prevented analyses of patient blood samples from being reproduced. Pseudoprogression appeared unrelated to alterations in the top peripheral T cell clonotypes detected by TCRB sequencing. Vaccine-induced immune responses across multiple MHC alleles were detected in around 92% of patients.

This sample's time point label indicates: week 23, last vaccination. Each vaccine dose was 300 ug of a 20-mer mutant IDH1 peptide in Montanide, given subcutaneously with topical imiquimod. Newly diagnosed WHO grade 3 or 4 IDH1-mutant astrocytomas showing loss of nuclear ATRX were present in the donors. The samples were drawn from NOA16, a multicentre, single-arm, open-label phase I trial in Germany that tested a mutant IDH1 peptide vaccine in humans for the first time. The DNeasy Blood and Tissue Kit was used to extract genomic DNA from EDTA blood for TCRB sequencing. This clonotype was obtained from a woman aged 40 to 50 with glioma. Some clones in this sample may be carry-over from other donors' samples. This specimen was PBMCs, taken from a glioma patient whose treatment included an IDH1 peptide vaccine.

The CDR3 is CASGSPRGRQPQHF. The sequenced DNA: TGTGCCAGTGGAAGCCCCAGGGGGCGACAGCCCCAGCATTTT. The chain uses TRBV19 and TRBJ1-5, with 8 bases in between that match TRBD1. CDR1 LNHDA and CDR2 SQIVND are derived from the germline V gene (reference sequence). The CDR3, from cysteine to phenylalanine, totals 14 residues. Of all the DNA, just the CDR3 is kept, 42 bases in frame from base 1. Trimming leaves V shorter by 8 bases and J shorter by 7 bases, with the junction holding 10 bases beyond the gene matches.